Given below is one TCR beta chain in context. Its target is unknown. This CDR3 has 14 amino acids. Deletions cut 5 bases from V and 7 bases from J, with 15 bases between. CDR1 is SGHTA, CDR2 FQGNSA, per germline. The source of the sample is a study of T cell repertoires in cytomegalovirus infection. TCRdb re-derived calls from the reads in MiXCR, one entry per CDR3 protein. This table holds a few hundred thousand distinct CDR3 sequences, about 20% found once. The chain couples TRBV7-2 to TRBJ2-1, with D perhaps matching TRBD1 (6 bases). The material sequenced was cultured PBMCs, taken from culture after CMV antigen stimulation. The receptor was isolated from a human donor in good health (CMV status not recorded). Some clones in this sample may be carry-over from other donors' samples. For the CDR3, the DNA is TGTGCCAGCAGCCCCTGGGACAATGGGAATGAGCAGTTCTTC. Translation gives CASSPWDNGNEQFF.